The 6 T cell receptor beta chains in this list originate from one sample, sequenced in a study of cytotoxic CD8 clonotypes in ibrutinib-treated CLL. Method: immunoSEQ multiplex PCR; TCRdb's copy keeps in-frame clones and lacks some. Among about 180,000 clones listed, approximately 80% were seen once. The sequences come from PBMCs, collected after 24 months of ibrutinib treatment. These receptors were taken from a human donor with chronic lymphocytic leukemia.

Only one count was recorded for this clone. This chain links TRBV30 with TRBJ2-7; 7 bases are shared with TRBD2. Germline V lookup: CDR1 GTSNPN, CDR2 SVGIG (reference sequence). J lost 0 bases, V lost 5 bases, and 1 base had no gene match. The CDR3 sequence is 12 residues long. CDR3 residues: CAWGDYSYEQYF. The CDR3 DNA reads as TGTGCCTGGGGGGACTACTCCTACGAGCAGTACTTC.

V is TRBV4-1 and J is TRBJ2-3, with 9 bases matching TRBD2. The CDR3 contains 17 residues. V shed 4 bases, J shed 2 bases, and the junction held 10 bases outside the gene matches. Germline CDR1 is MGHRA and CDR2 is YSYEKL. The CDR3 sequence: CASSPLLLAGVTDTQYF. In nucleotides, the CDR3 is TGCGCCAGCAGCCCCCTACTATTAGCGGGAGTCACAGATACGCAGTATTTT.

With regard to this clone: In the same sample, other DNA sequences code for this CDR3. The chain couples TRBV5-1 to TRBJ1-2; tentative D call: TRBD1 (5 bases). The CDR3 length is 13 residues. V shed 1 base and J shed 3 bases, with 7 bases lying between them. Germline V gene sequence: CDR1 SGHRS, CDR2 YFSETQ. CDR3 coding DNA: TGCGCCAGCAGCTTGCGGGGGGACTATGGCTACACCTTC. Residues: CASSLRGDYGYTF.

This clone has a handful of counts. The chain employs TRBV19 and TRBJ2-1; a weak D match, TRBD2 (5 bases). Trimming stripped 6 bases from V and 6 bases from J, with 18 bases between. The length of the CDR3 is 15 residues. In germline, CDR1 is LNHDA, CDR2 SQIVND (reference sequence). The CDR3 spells CASSQTSNSGNEQFF. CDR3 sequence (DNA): TGTGCCAGTAGCCAAACTAGTAATTCGGGCAATGAGCAGTTCTTC.

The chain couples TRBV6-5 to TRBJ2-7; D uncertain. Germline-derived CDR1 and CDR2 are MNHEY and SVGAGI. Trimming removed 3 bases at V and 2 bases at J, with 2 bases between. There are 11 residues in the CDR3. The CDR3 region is CASSYAYEQYF. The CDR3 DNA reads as TGTGCCAGCAGTTATGCCTACGAGCAGTACTTC.

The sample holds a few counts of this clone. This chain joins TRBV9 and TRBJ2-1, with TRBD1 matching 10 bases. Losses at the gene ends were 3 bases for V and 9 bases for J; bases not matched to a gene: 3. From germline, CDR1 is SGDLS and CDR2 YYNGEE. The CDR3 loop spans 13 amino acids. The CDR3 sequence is CASSAGDRGEQFF. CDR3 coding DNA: TGTGCCAGCAGCGCCGGGGACAGGGGTGAGCAGTTCTTC.